Shown below are 5 T cell receptor beta chains from a single sample sequenced in a study of shared clonotypes between healthy human individuals. Produced via immunoSEQ multiplex PCR; TCRdb's table is partial and in-frame only. The sample has about 1.5 million clones; 95% to 99% are singletons. Sample: naive CD4+ T cells sorted from blood. The subset was: CD45RA+ positively selected. The origin of the receptors is a man younger than 40 in good health.

V usage is TRBV5-1 and J usage is TRBJ2-7, with 11 positions matching TRBD1. This CDR3 has 16 residues. The germline V gene has CDR1 SGHRS and CDR2 YFSETQ. V shed 4 bases and J 3 bases; nucleotides not matched to a gene: 9. The chain's CDR3 is CASSPGWDRGFYEQYF. The CDR3 DNA is TGCGCCAGCAGCCCGGGATGGGACAGGGGGTTCTACGAGCAGTACTTC.

The chain recombines TRBV28 with TRBJ2-7, with 7 bases aligning to TRBD1. The CDR3 runs to 13 residues. J gave up 9 bases and V 6 bases, and 11 bases lay outside the gene matches. From germline, CDR1 is MDHEN and CDR2 SYDVKM. The CDR3 bases are TGTGCCAGCAGCCAAAATAGGGGGCCGGGGCAGTACTTC. Translated: CASSQNRGPGQYF.

This CDR3 is CASSVGTTVNEQFF. The CDR3 DNA sequence: TGTGCCAGCAGCGTCGGGACTACAGTCAATGAGCAGTTCTTC. The chain recombines TRBV9 with TRBJ2-1; the match to TRBD2 covers 7 bases. The CDR3 is made up of 14 amino acids. V trimming: 2 bases; J trimming: 6 bases; junction bases outside the gene matches: 5. The germline gives CDR1 SGDLS, CDR2 YYNGEE.

The rearrangement links TRBV14 to TRBJ2-7; 8 nucleotides agree with TRBD2. CDR3 size: 16 residues. Germline V gives CDR1 SGHDN, CDR2 FVKESK. Germline trimming cut 1 base from V and 4 bases from J; bases unmatched to any gene: 9. The CDR3 bases are TGTGCCAGCAGCCAAGCGGGCGGGGGGACCAAATACGAGCAGTACTTC. Translation: CASSQAGGGTKYEQYF.

The V gene is TRBV5-1, the J gene TRBJ2-7; 11 bases map to TRBD2. Trimming at V came to 0 bases and at J to 3 bases, leaving 11 bases not matched to a gene. This CDR3 comprises 18 residues. From germline, CDR1 is SGHRS and CDR2 YFSETQ. DNA for the CDR3: TGCGCCAGCAGCTTGGCCGCGCTAGCGGGAGGTAGGGACTACGAGCAGTACTTC. It yields the protein CASSLAALAGGRDYEQYF.